This record looks at one TCR beta chain sequence and its context. Its cognate antigen is unknown. This sample was taken from a study of beta chain features in type 1 diabetes. The wider study: Patients and healthy donors were similar in age, gender and cell yields. Study outcomes and limitations: Within the patient group, naive, central memory and Treg TCRB repertoires appeared more similar to each other than within healthy donors.

Germline-derived CDR1 and CDR2 are SGHTA and FQGNSA. The CDR3 has 16 amino acids. The V gene end was trimmed by 1 base and the J gene end by 4 bases; junction bases not matched to a gene: 6. Every isolated RNA sample was fully reverse transcribed, so sequencing captured expressed TCRB transcripts. The protocol was immunoSEQ multiplex PCR, while the TCRdb copy is restricted to in-frame clones and leaves out a portion. The repertoire has fewer than 250,000 clones, about 14% of them found once; the top ten carry more than 0.025%. Sample: naive CD4+ T cells from blood. The receptor was derived from a woman aged 40 to 49 in good health. The chain employs TRBV7-2 and TRBJ2-3, with 9 bases identical to TRBD2. This CDR3 is CASSLVASGVSDTQYF. In DNA, the CDR3 is TGTGCCAGCAGCTTAGTGGCTAGCGGGGTTTCAGATACGCAGTATTTT.